These 30 T cell receptor beta chains came from one sample sequenced in a study of shared clonotypes between healthy human individuals. It was CD45RO-negative cells, positively selected for CCR7, that made up naive CD8 cells, with terminally differentiated effector memory CD45RA+ cells excluded. Sequenced by immunoSEQ multiplex PCR; TCRdb stores in-frame clones only, minus some. The sample contains 550,000 to 600,000 clones, about 98% of which appear only once. Sequencing was performed on naive CD8+ T cells sorted from blood. All receptors derive from a man aged 25 to 45 in good health.

This clone occurred once. The chain uses TRBV27 and TRBJ2-3, with D perhaps TRBD2 (6 bases). The CDR3 extends over 15 amino acids. Trimming left V 7 bases short and J 2 bases short, with 16 bases between. Germline V gives CDR1 MNHEY, CDR2 SMNVEV (reference sequence). CDR3 amino acids: CASKRGTISTDTQYF. In nucleotides, the CDR3 is TGTGCCAGCAAACGCGGGACGATTTCCACAGATACGCAGTATTTT.

This chain connects TRBV11-2 to TRBJ2-1; 13 positions match TRBD2. Trimming removed 5 bases from V and 1 base from J; junction bases left unmatched: 11. The CDR3 extends over 19 amino acids. Germline V lookup: CDR1 SGHAT, CDR2 FQNNGV. Here the CDR3 DNA reads TGTGCCAGCAGCCTATCCGGGACTAGCGGGGTGCAATCCTACAATGAGCAGTTCTTC. Its translation is CASSLSGTSGVQSYNEQFF.

This chain joins TRBV29-1 and TRBJ1-2, with 7 bases lining up with TRBD1. Germline CDR1 is SQVTM and CDR2 is ANQGSEA. Losses at the gene ends were 5 bases for V and 8 bases for J; bases not matched to a gene: 11. The CDR3 is made up of 13 amino acids. CDR3 DNA: TGCAGCGTTCCGGGACAGAGGGAAGAGGGCTACACCTTC. It is translated as CSVPGQREEGYTF.

The gene calls are TRBV6-6 and TRBJ1-1; D might be TRBD1 (5 bases). Germline CDR1 reads MNHNY; CDR2 reads SVGAGI (reference sequence). The V end lost 5 bases, the J end lost 1 base, and 11 bases lay between the germline ends. The CDR3 extends over 14 amino acids. The CDR3 DNA reads TGTGCCAGCAGTCCCGGGACGGCGAACACTGAAGCTTTCTTT. This codes for CASSPGTANTEAFF.

Here the CDR3 DNA reads TGTGCCAGCAGCTTAGGCCCTCGCGGGTACGCGACTAGCACAGATACGCAGTATTTT. It codes for CASSLGPRGYATSTDTQYF. The chain carries TRBV13 and TRBJ2-3; possibly TRBD2 for D (5 bases). Deletions cut 0 bases from V and 0 bases from J, with 19 bases between. CDR1 and CDR2 (germline): PRHDT, FYEKMQ (reference sequence). The CDR3 sequence is 19 residues long.

This clone was detected only once. The chain joins TRBV7-6 to TRBJ2-1, with D possibly being TRBD2 (6 bases). The CDR3 sequence is 16 residues long. Deletions cut 1 base from V and 2 bases from J, with 12 bases between. Germline loops: CDR1 SGHVS, CDR2 FNYEAQ. The CDR3 protein is CASSLESGVAYNEQFF. Written as DNA, the CDR3 is TGTGCCAGCAGCTTAGAGTCGGGAGTCGCCTACAATGAGCAGTTCTTC.

The V call is TRBV15, the J call TRBJ2-1; 7 bases fit TRBD2. The J segment lost 8 bases and the V segment lost 3 bases, leaving 10 bases of the junction unmatched. The CDR3 loop spans 15 amino acids. Germline lookup yields CDR1 LNHNV and CDR2 YYDKDF (reference sequence). The CDR3 is CATSSSGGSRYEQFF. The CDR3 bases are TGTGCCACCAGCAGTTCTGGCGGGAGTAGGTATGAGCAGTTCTTC.

The V call is TRBV27, the J call TRBJ2-7; TRBD1 might be the D (6 bases). The CDR3 covers 15 residues. Per germline, CDR1 MNHEY and CDR2 SMNVEV (reference sequence). Deletions cut 4 bases from V and 4 bases from J, with 17 bases between. The CDR3 region is CASSWLAGARYEQYF. The CDR3 coding sequence is TGTGCCAGCAGTTGGTTGGCAGGGGCGAGGTACGAGCAGTACTTC.

This chain links TRBV5-4 with TRBJ2-3; 9 bases match TRBD2. The CDR3 is 17 residues long. V was pared by 0 bases and J by 0 bases, with 5 bases of the junction left unmatched. Germline CDR1 and CDR2: SGHNT and YYREEE (reference sequence). The CDR3 DNA follows: TGTGCCAGCAGCTTGGCAGGTCTAGCGGGAAGCACAGATACGCAGTATTTT. This gives the protein CASSLAGLAGSTDTQYF.

This clone was seen just once. This chain joins TRBV7-2 and TRBJ2-6, with D perhaps matching TRBD1 (5 bases). Between the trimmed V and J ends, which lost 5 bases and 2 bases, there was a span of 22 bases. The CDR3 is 19 amino acids. CDR1 and CDR2 (germline): SGHTA, FQGNSA. CDR3 coding DNA: TGTGCCAGCAGCCAGGGTTTTAGGAGCTCTTGGGCTGGGGCCAACGTCCTGACTTTC. Its translation: CASSQGFRSSWAGANVLTF.

The gene calls are TRBV5-4 and TRBJ2-5, with D perhaps TRBD1 (5 bases). The ends were cut back, 1 base at V and 1 base at J, with 20 bases in the middle. The germline V gene encodes CDR1 SGHNT and CDR2 YYREEE (reference sequence). The CDR3 is 18 residues long. DNA of the CDR3: TGTGCCAGCAGCTTGTATGAGAACAGGATCGTGCGCCAAGAGACCCAGTACTTC. Protein sequence: CASSLYENRIVRQETQYF.

The chain links TRBV2 to TRBJ2-7; D may be TRBD1 or TRBD2 (5 bases each). Germline-derived CDR1 and CDR2 are SNHLY and FYNNEI. V was clipped by 0 bases and J by 0 bases, with 15 bases between them. This CDR3 region has 17 residues. In nucleotides, the CDR3 is TGTGCCAGCAGTGAAGCGTTAGGGGTAGGAGGCTCCTACGAGCAGTACTTC. The encoded protein is CASSEALGVGGSYEQYF.

The chain employs TRBV9 and TRBJ2-7; D is uncertain. Germline CDR1 reads SGDLS; CDR2 reads YYNGEE. The CDR3 has 14 amino acids. The V and J ends lost 0 bases and 5 bases respectively, with 12 bases between them. CDR3 sequence reads: CASSVAQAANEQYF. The CDR3 DNA is TGTGCCAGCAGCGTAGCTCAGGCAGCCAACGAGCAGTACTTC.

The rearrangement joins TRBV7-9 to TRBJ2-1, with 8 bases matching TRBD1. J gave up 7 bases and V 5 bases, and 4 bases lay outside the gene matches. Germline V lookup: CDR1 SEHNR, CDR2 FQNEAQ (reference sequence). The CDR3 sequence is 13 residues long. CDR3 region: CASSAQGANEQFF. Here the CDR3 DNA reads TGTGCCAGCAGCGCGCAGGGGGCGAATGAGCAGTTCTTC.

This chain links TRBV28 with TRBJ2-1; possibly TRBD2 for D (5 bases). V was trimmed by 4 bases and J by 2 bases, leaving 15 bases between them. The CDR3 spans 16 residues. Per germline, CDR1 MDHEN and CDR2 SYDVKM. The CDR3 DNA is TGTGCCAGCAGTTCGGGATACTCGGAAACCTACAATGAGCAGTTCTTC. Translation: CASSSGYSETYNEQFF.

On this clone itself: Germline and junction disagree at one end, which may indicate a read error. The V call is TRBV4-1, the J call TRBJ1-4, with D unclear. The CDR3 sequence is 13 residues long. Germline-derived CDR1 and CDR2 are MGHRA and YSYEKL. The CDR3 nucleotides are TGCGCCAGCAGCCAAGTTCAGTGGAGGTTCGTGGTTTTT. This gives the protein CASSQVQWRFVVF.

The rearrangement links TRBV7-6 to TRBJ2-7; D might be TRBD2 (6 bases). Germline CDR1 reads SGHVS; CDR2 reads FNYEAQ. V was trimmed by 0 bases and J by 4 bases, leaving 13 bases between them. The CDR3 totals 15 residues. The chain's CDR3 is CASSLALGTSYEQYF. In DNA form, the CDR3 reads TGTGCCAGCAGCTTAGCACTCGGGACTTCGTACGAGCAGTACTTC.

This chain uses TRBV7-2 with TRBJ2-2, with a tentative D call TRBD2 (5 bases). The V end lost 1 base, the J end lost 4 bases, and 16 bases lay between the germline ends. The CDR3 is 17 amino acids. Germline loops: CDR1 SGHTA, CDR2 FQGNSA. This CDR3 reads CASSLVAGKRGTGELFF. In DNA form, the CDR3 reads TGTGCCAGCAGCTTAGTGGCCGGAAAACGGGGCACCGGGGAGCTGTTTTTT.

J is TRBJ2-7 and V is TRBV7-2; D not certain. The CDR3 runs 13 residues. V was pared by 3 bases and J by 0 bases, with 6 bases between. Germline CDR1 reads SGHTA; CDR2 reads FQGNSA. CDR3 sequence (DNA): TGTGCCAGCAGCTTTGGCGGCTCCTACGAGCAGTACTTC. Protein sequence: CASSFGGSYEQYF.

Details on this clone: The junction shows a germline mismatch at one end, possibly a read error. The rearrangement uses TRBV7-7 and TRBJ1-2, with 7 positions matching TRBD1. The CDR3 is made up of 19 amino acids. The V gene's germline CDR1 is SSHAT and CDR2 FNYEAQ (reference sequence). CDR3: CASSNWGWETGDPDYGYTF. In nucleotides, the CDR3 is TGTGCTAGCAGCAACTGGGGGTGGGAAACAGGGGACCCCGACTATGGCTACACCTTC.

The chain carries TRBV7-9 and TRBJ2-1, with D perhaps matching TRBD2 (6 bases). V lost 4 bases to trimming and J lost 8 bases, with 12 bases between them. Germline V gene data show CDR1 as SEHNR and CDR2 as FQNEAQ (reference sequence). This CDR3 contains 13 residues. The CDR3 loop reads CASSSPLAHEQFF. As DNA, the CDR3 is TGTGCCAGCAGCTCCCCACTAGCTCATGAGCAGTTCTTC.

The V and J genes are TRBV27 and TRBJ1-2; tentative D call: TRBD1 (6 bases). The CDR3 contains 14 residues. V was shortened by 5 bases and J by 4 bases, with 14 bases between the two germline ends. CDR1 and CDR2 from the germline V gene are MNHEY and SMNVEV (reference sequence). This chain's CDR3 is CASSPTDRPYGYTF. CDR3 bases: TGTGCCAGCAGTCCGACGGACAGACCCTATGGCTACACCTTC.

The CDR3 sequence: CASSETGHEQFF. The CDR3 DNA is TGTGCCAGCAGTGAAACAGGGCATGAGCAGTTCTTC. This chain joins TRBV6-4 and TRBJ2-1, with D perhaps TRBD1 (6 bases). CDR1 is MRHNA and CDR2 is SNTAGT in the germline V gene. Trimming pared 3 bases from V and 8 bases from J, leaving 8 bases between. This CDR3 has 12 amino acids.

The chain is built from TRBV7-9 and TRBJ1-1, with TRBD1 matching over 9 bases. V shed 4 bases and J 11 bases; nucleotides not matched to a gene: 8. CDR1 is SEHNR and CDR2 is FQNEAQ in the germline V gene (reference sequence). The CDR3 totals 13 residues. CDR3 loop: CASSSTGGYAAFF. The DNA for the CDR3 is TGTGCCAGCAGCTCGACAGGGGGTTATGCTGCTTTCTTT.

V and J are TRBV18 and TRBJ1-2; TRBD1 is a possible D gene (5 bases). CDR1 is KGHSH, CDR2 LQKENI, per germline. V was trimmed by 3 bases and J by 6 bases, leaving 17 bases between them. This CDR3 spans 15 amino acids. This CDR3 reads CASSPTGTLKDGYTF. CDR3 sequence (DNA): TGTGCCAGCTCACCCACCGGGACCCTAAAGGATGGCTACACCTTC.

The CDR3 reads CSARDSPEEQYF. The CDR3 DNA is TGCAGCGCACGGGACTCCCCCGAAGAGCAGTACTTC. V and J are TRBV29-1 and TRBJ2-7; D possibly corresponds to TRBD2 (6 bases). Germline V gene data show CDR1 as SQVTM and CDR2 as ANQGSEA. V lost 7 bases and J 7 bases, leaving 17 bases between the germline ends. This CDR3 is built from 12 residues.

This rearrangement joins TRBV4-2 to TRBJ2-7, with a weak D call TRBD2 (5 bases). The germline V gene has CDR1 LGHNA and CDR2 YNFKEQ. Trimming removed 4 bases from V and 2 bases from J, with 12 bases in between. The CDR3 runs to 14 residues. CDR3 nucleotide sequence: TGTGCCAGCAGCCCTAGAGGGAACACCTACGAGCAGTACTTC. It codes for CASSPRGNTYEQYF.

A single count supports this clone. V usage is TRBV25-1 and J usage is TRBJ1-4, with D perhaps TRBD1 (5 bases). Trimming shortened V by 4 bases and J by 6 bases, and 12 bases separated the two germline ends. Germline lookup yields CDR1 MGHDK and CDR2 SYGVNS. This CDR3 region has 14 residues. The CDR3 nucleotides are TGTGCCAGCAGTGTGGGCCAGGGAGATGAAAAACTGTTTTTT. This sequence encodes CASSVGQGDEKLFF.

The chain uses TRBV29-1 and TRBJ2-1, with 9 bases that match TRBD1. Germline trimming cut 7 bases from V and 7 bases from J; bases unmatched to any gene: 8. The CDR3 totals 13 residues. Germline V lookup: CDR1 SQVTM, CDR2 ANQGSEA. The CDR3 region is CSGLTGTGNEQFF. CDR3 bases: TGCAGCGGTCTTACCGGGACAGGGAATGAGCAGTTCTTC.

Only one count was recorded for this clone. This chain connects TRBV4-1 to TRBJ1-2, with 7 bases matching TRBD1. The junction had 5 bases not matched to a gene; V was cut back by 2 bases and J by 2 bases. This CDR3 spans 15 amino acids. The germline V gene encodes CDR1 MGHRA and CDR2 YSYEKL. The CDR3 reads CASSQLVQGNYGYTF. The CDR3 coding sequence is TGCGCCAGCAGCCAATTAGTACAGGGGAACTATGGCTACACCTTC.